Following are 7 T cell receptor beta chains from one sample sequenced in a study of Ad26.COV2.S vaccination and SARS-CoV-2 variants. Treatment of the sample: roughly 19 received Ad26.COV2.S at low or high dose, single or two shots; roughly 5 received placebo; per-sample allocation not given. Samples were taken on day 63 after the first vaccine or placebo injection. TCRdb's table, derived via immunoSEQ multiplex PCR, lists solely in-frame clones and lacks some. Found here are about 680,000 clones, more than 80% of them singletons; the top ten hold around 1.4%. Sequencing used peripheral blood, obtained in a trial of Ad26.COV2.S vaccine versus placebo. Receptor source: a person aged 18-65 years who received the Ad26.COV2.S COVID-19 vaccine or a placebo.

The rearrangement uses TRBV10-3 and TRBJ1-5, with D possibly matching TRBD1 (5 bases). Trimming removed 0 bases at V and 7 bases at J, with 7 bases between. Germline assignment: CDR1 ENHRY and CDR2 SYGVKD. The CDR3 is 13 residues long. The CDR3 loop is CAISESWGQPQHF. CDR3 nucleotides: TGTGCCATCAGTGAGTCCTGGGGCCAGCCCCAGCATTTT.

J is TRBJ1-4 and V is TRBV15, with a weak D call TRBD1 (5 bases). The CDR3 extends over 14 amino acids. Per the germline V gene, CDR1 is LNHNV and CDR2 is YYDKDF (reference sequence). V lost 5 bases and J lost 4, with 11 bases in between. CDR3 nucleotides: TGTGCCACCAGCCCGGGGGGGGTTAATGAAAAACTGTTTTTT. Amino acids: CATSPGGVNEKLFF. The whole variable domain, filled in from reference TRBV15 and TRBJ1-4, reads DAMVIQNPRYQVTQFGKPVTLSCSQTLNHNVMYWYQQKSSQAPKLLFHYYDKDFNNEADTPDNFQSRRPNTSFCFLDIRSPGLGDTAMYLCATSPGGVNEKLFFGSGTQLSVL.

This sequence joins TRBV5-1 and TRBJ2-3; 9 bases line up with TRBD1. V was pared by 5 bases and J by 4 bases, with 8 bases of the junction left unmatched. The germline CDR1 and CDR2 sequences are SGHRS and YFSETQ. The CDR3 consists of 15 residues. This CDR3 is CASSEDRGSADTQYF. Written as DNA, the CDR3 is TGCGCCAGCAGTGAAGACAGGGGGTCTGCAGATACGCAGTATTTT. Combining the CDR3 with reference TRBV5-1 and TRBJ2-3 gives the whole variable domain KAGVTQTPRYLIKTRGQQVTLSCSPISGHRSVSWYQQTPGQGLQFLFEYFSETQRNKGNFPGRFSGRQFSNSRSEMNVSTLELGDSALYLCASSEDRGSADTQYFGPGTRLTVL.

The rearrangement uses TRBV19 and TRBJ2-5; TRBD2 is a possible D gene (6 bases). Trimming stripped 5 bases from V and 2 bases from J, with 9 bases between. The CDR3 has 13 amino acids. CDR1 LNHDA and CDR2 SQIVND come from the germline V gene (reference sequence). The CDR3 nucleotides are TGTGCCAGTAGTCGCGGGGTACAAGAGACCCAGTACTTC. As protein: CASSRGVQETQYF.

This chain connects TRBV24-1 to TRBJ2-5; D is ambiguous. This CDR3 region has 15 residues. Germline loops: CDR1 KGHDR, CDR2 SFDVKD. With 3 bases removed from V and 0 bases from J, the gap between germline ends came to 10 bases. In DNA form, the CDR3 reads TGTGCCACCAGTGATCCTGGACGCAACCAAGAGACCCAGTACTTC. Residues: CATSDPGRNQETQYF.

This chain uses TRBV7-9 with TRBJ1-4; D is ambiguous. This CDR3 has 14 residues. In germline, CDR1 is SEHNR, CDR2 FQNEAQ (reference sequence). Trimming cost V 6 bases and J 4 bases, with 12 bases left between them. The CDR3 is CASRQPGNNEKLFF. CDR3 nucleotide sequence: TGTGCCAGCAGACAACCGGGCAATAATGAAAAACTGTTTTTT.

Regarding this clone: The sample carries other DNA sequences with the same CDR3. The V gene is TRBV7-9, the J gene TRBJ2-7; 8 bases fit TRBD2. The germline V gene has CDR1 SEHNR and CDR2 FQNEAQ (reference sequence). The CDR3 is made up of 14 amino acids. J was trimmed by 0 bases and V by 6 bases; bases with no gene match: 4. The CDR3 nucleotides read TGTGCCAGCAGTTTTAGCGGGGACTCCTACGAGCAGTACTTC. Protein product: CASSFSGDSYEQYF. Complete variable domain (other parts from reference TRBV7-9 and TRBJ2-7): DTGVSQNPRHKITKRGQNVTFRCDPISEHNRLYWYRQTLGQGPEFLTYFQNEAQLEKSRLLSDRFSAERPKGSFSTLEIQRTEQGDSAMYLCASSFSGDSYEQYFGPGTRLTVT.